The 4 T cell receptor beta chains given below trace back to one sample, sequenced in a study of vaccination and CD4 T cells after COVID-19. At the Johns Hopkins FTIC core, DNA taken from cultured CD4+ T cells was sequenced by way of the Oncomine TCR Beta short-read assay. TCRdb independently ran MiXCR on the PCR reads; one entry per CDR3 protein. The data hold around 19,000 distinct CDR3 sequences, with about two fifths observed a single time. Treatment of the sample: roughly 10-day PBMC culture with coronavirus spike peptide pools or control peptides (ViraFEST assay). Which antigens these TCRs recognize remains unknown. Source material: CD4+ T cells from blood, cultured in vitro. The receptors stem from a human donor who had recovered from COVID-19.

This chain joins TRBV6-2 or TRBV6-3 and TRBJ2-5; D unclear. The CDR3 extends over 17 amino acids. CDR1 is MNHEY and CDR2 is SVGEGT in the germline V gene. Trimming cost V 2 bases and J 5 bases, with 21 bases left between them. This chain's CDR3 is CASSYRPTRKVRETQYF. The CDR3 DNA is TGTGCCAGCAGTTACCGCCCCACAAGGAAGGTGAGGGAGACCCAGTACTTC.

This clonotype was found a few times. The CDR3: CASSSGLAWADTQYF. CDR3 in DNA: TGTGCCAGCAGCTCCGGACTAGCGTGGGCAGATACGCAGTATTTT. The chain combines TRBV6-1 with TRBJ2-3; TRBD2 aligns across 9 bases. The V and J ends lost 6 bases and 4 bases, in that order; junction bases with no gene match: 8. The V gene's germline CDR1 is MNHNS and CDR2 SASEGT. This CDR3 comprises 15 residues.

This clonotype occurred a few times. This chain connects TRBV4-3 to TRBJ1-5; D not certain. Germline values: CDR1 LGHNA, CDR2 YSLEER. This CDR3 has 13 residues. Trimming pared 0 bases from V and 6 bases from J, leaving 6 bases between. This CDR3 is CASSQEWGQPQHF. The CDR3 DNA sequence: TGCGCCAGCAGCCAAGAATGGGGTCAGCCCCAGCATTTT.

The chain is built from TRBV5-5 and TRBJ1-2; tentatively, D is TRBD1 (6 bases). CDR1 and CDR2 (germline): SGHKS, YYEKEE (reference sequence). The CDR3 is 16 residues long. Trimming removed 3 bases from V and 7 bases from J, with 22 bases in between. CDR3 bases: TGTGCCAGCAGCTGGTATACCCGGGACACCTCGGGTGGCTACACCTTC. This translates into CASSWYTRDTSGGYTF.